This T cell receptor (beta chain) was profiled in a study of monozygotic twins with inflammatory bowel disease (dated by TCRdb to 2018 to 2020). Context from the whole study: In total, around 28 monozygotic twin pairs made up the full study: 19 Danish pairs, all IBD-discordant, plus nine German pairs, of which four were IBD-concordant and five were IBD-discordant. Within discordant pairs, disease-associated traits were sought mainly by comparing IBD patients with their genetically identical healthy co-twins. Each individual had, on average, about 151 000 unique TCRalpha sequences and 181 000 unique TCRbeta sequences available for analysis. General conclusions and limits of the study: The analysis was unable to tell different T cell subtypes apart. IBD patients had lower TCRbeta repertoire diversity, measured by the inverse Simpson index, than their healthy co-twins. Concordant and discordant twins showed no difference in repertoire similarity, possibly because of limited statistical power. Background noise and inter-individual variability may have been introduced into the repertoires by the differing immunosuppressive treatments among patients. Compared with healthy twins, IBD patients shared fewer clonotypes with other individuals, and the difference was most pronounced in patients with signs of disease activity. The results gave no support for a single strong signal or clonotype linked to IBD.

An approximately 2.5 ml peripheral blood sample was drawn into PAXgene tubes per donor and stored at -80°C. Without any T cell sorting, total RNA was extracted from whole blood using the PAXgene blood miRNA kit on an automated QIAcube. Peripheral blood from monozygotic twin pairs who were concordant or discordant for inflammatory bowel disease underwent deep TCRalpha and TCRbeta repertoire profiling using unique molecular barcoding. Smoking habits were recorded for all twin pairs, and individuals were classified as current, former or never smokers. Worth noting for this clonotype: Its target antigen remains unknown.

Library preparation was by 5' RACE. Each TCR library was prepared from about 4,000 ng of total RNA. For each sample, cDNA was synthesized in eight separate reactions using SMARTScribe reverse transcriptase. During cDNA synthesis, unique molecular identifiers containing a 6-nucleotide sample barcode were introduced by template switching. TCRalpha and TCRbeta cDNA was amplified in two nested PCRs of roughly 16 and 10 cycles, and bead purification was carried out after each PCR. Before amplification, cDNA was treated with uracil DNA-glycosylase and purified using the QIAquick PCR purification kit. The second PCR added Illumina TruSeq-compatible adapters along with sample-specific barcodes. Library quality and concentration were assessed using TapeStation and Qubit, and approximately 5 ng of each library was pooled. Pooled libraries were sequenced on an Illumina HiSeq2500 single-index Rapid Run with 2 x 100 bp reads and custom sequencing primers. The original pipeline was this. MiGEC version 1.2.6 was used for UMI-based consensus assembly, which corrected PCR and sequencing errors. MiXCR version 2.1.1 was used for V(D)J alignment, clonotype assembly and CDR3 extraction. To normalise gene usage, clonotype sharing and MAIT/NKT TCR abundance, the analysis used the top 1000, 10 000 and 20 000 clonotypes per sample. Diversity was computed as the inverse Simpson index with the vegan R package after downsampling to 27 000 UMIs. Paired Mann-Whitney U tests were applied to discordant twin pairs, and Benjamini-Hochberg correction was used for multiple testing. Following reprocessing of the reads by TCRdb, the data hold one row per CDR3 protein sequence and no DNA is available. TCRdb's processing, not the study's, gives the V and J calls here. The sample's records list about 200,000 distinct CDR3 sequences. The ten largest clones represent 7.5% to 9.5% of the sample.

Sequenced input: blood. The source is a human donor with ulcerative colitis or Crohn's disease, or a healthy co-twin of an affected twin (not recorded which).

The encoded CDR3 is CSAREGGASYEQYF. The sequence joins TRBV20-1 to TRBJ2-7. From cysteine to phenylalanine, the CDR3 is 14 amino acids long. DNA was not recorded. According to the germline V gene (reference sequence), CDR1 reads DFQATT and CDR2 reads SNEGSKA.